This T cell receptor (beta chain) emerged from a study of Ad26.COV2.S vaccination and SARS-CoV-2 variants (dated by TCRdb to the early 2020s). Turning to the overall study: Sequencing of the TCRbeta repertoire served to evaluate the specificity and breadth of SARS-CoV-2-reactive T cell receptors following Ad26.COV2.S vaccination. A total of 32 samples were included in the TCR-sequenced set, comprising about 20 Ad26.COV2.S vaccine recipients, 5 placebo recipients and 8 SARS-CoV-2 convalescent individuals. Results the study describes overall, beyond this receptor: Substantial breadth of spike-specific CD8+ and CD4+ T cell responses was reported after vaccination. Ad26.COV2.S recipients had higher spike-specific TCR breadth than placebo recipients (P = 0.0014). It was noted by the authors that total T cell responses may have been underestimated by the TCR breadth and depth analyses. Vaccine and placebo recipients had similar non-spike TCR breadth, a finding consistent with the vaccine containing only spike.

The immunoSEQ Assay was the method used to sequence TCRbeta CDR3 regions. After extraction, genomic DNA underwent amplification by bias-controlled multiplex PCR, followed by high-throughput sequencing. Per the original workflow: Collapsing and filtering of sequences were performed to quantify the absolute abundance of each unique TCRbeta CDR3 region. Usable DNA was measured by amplifying reference genes present in all nucleated cells, and TCRbeta template counts were normalized to that usable DNA to estimate T cell fraction. Repertoire TCRs were annotated as SARS-CoV-2-specific by exact matching of V gene, CDR3 amino acid sequence and J gene to a known reactive TCR set. The reference SARS-CoV-2 TCR set came from MIRA and was filtered for enrichment in COVID-19-positive ImmuneCODE repertoires, removing public or cross-reactive TCRs. Using the MIRA antigens, annotated TCRs were further analysed by specific ORF or by position within an ORF. Breadth was defined as the number of annotated unique rearrangements divided by the total number of unique productive rearrangements, and depth was defined as the summed frequency of the annotated unique rearrangements. TCR breadth was compared between groups using two-sided Wilcoxon rank-sum tests. TCRdb holds this immuneACCESS table with in-frame rearrangements only. Some clones are missing; in checked studies, unresolved V genes explain under half, and the rest has no known cause. D and trimming come from the DNA, and the V and J calls and clone size come from that table. This sample comprises about 180,000 clones, around 90% of them detected only once. The top ten constitute 5.5% to 6% of the sample.

The CDR3 runs 18 amino acids, cysteine and phenylalanine included. Only the CDR3 part of the read is kept: 54 bases, read in frame from the first base. In the germline V gene (reference sequence), CDR1 corresponds to LGHDT and CDR2 to YNNKEL. The junction shows trimming of 9 bases on V and 1 base on J, and the gene matches do not reach 8 bases of it. As concerns this clone: It lacks a known antigen. No much larger clonotype is one base removed from it; base qualities were not supplied.

This specimen's time point label, per the study, means: individuals recovered from natural SARS-CoV-2 infection. This sequence uses TRBV3-1 (or the pseudogene TRBV3-2) and TRBJ2-2, and TRBD2 aligns with 16 junction nucleotides. The sequence was obtained from a human donor who had recovered from COVID-19. Source: peripheral blood, taken after recovery from COVID-19. The CDR3 region: CASVSGTSGGVNTGELFF. The nucleotides are TGTGCCAGTGTCTCCGGGACTAGCGGGGGGGTGAACACCGGGGAGCTGTTTTTT.